The present entry profiles one T cell receptor (beta chain) with its context. As handled by the study authors: Estimates of nucleated cell counts were drawn from the amplification of reference gene primers. The assay was immunoSEQ multiplex PCR, and TCRdb's table has in-frame clones only and misses some. V and J calls and clone size follow that table, whereas D and trimming were derived from the DNA. The table has under 50,000 clones, around nine tenths seen once. The data derive from a study of blood T cell repertoires in COVID-19. Study context: Spain, Italy and the United States supplied samples that represented acute and convalescent COVID-19. T cells, B-cell-depleted T cells, or PBMCs provided the cDNA or gDNA that served as material.

The source is a man aged 70 or older with active COVID-19. Sequencing input: peripheral blood.

The DNA of the CDR3 is TGTGCCAGCAGTAAGGCAGGGGACATCGTCTATGGCTACACCTTC. Translating gives CASSKAGDIVYGYTF. The chain joins TRBV7-8 to TRBJ1-2; a possible D gene is TRBD1 (6 bases). This CDR3 spans 15 amino acids. Germline CDR1 reads SGHVS; CDR2 reads FQNEAQ. Trimming removed 6 bases from V and 4 bases from J, with 18 bases in between.